A selection of T cell receptor beta chains follows, all from one sample in a study of tumor-infiltrating lymphocytes in primary liver carcinoma. TCRdb re-analysed the multiplex PCR reads in MiXCR, keeping a single row per CDR3 protein. The top ten hold around 23% of the sample, which has roughly 53,000 distinct CDR3 sequences, around three quarters seen once. Sequenced input: liver tumor tissue from sampling region 2. These TCRs come from a man aged 40-49 years with primary liver carcinoma and hepatitis B virus infection. CDR3s include the opening cysteine and the closing phenylalanine or tryptophan. A D gene is named only where the DNA matches it firmly. Some rows have no size entry. The others give once, few or many, or a class for an expanded clone.

J gene | V gene | D gene | clone size | CDR3 protein | CDR3 DNA
TRBJ2-7 | TRBV29-1 | - | - | CSVGAPGMVYEQYF | TGCAGCGTTGGGGCTCCCGGGATGGTCTACGAGCAGTACTTC
TRBJ1-6 | TRBV12-3/TRBV12-4 | - | - | CTSGSTTRRNSPLHF | TGTACCAGCGGTTCCACGACACGGCGTAATTCACCCCTCCACTTT
TRBJ2-1 | TRBV5-5 | - | - | CSSSLTNGDNEQFF | TGTAGCAGCAGCTTGACTAACGGGGACAATGAGCAGTTCTTC
TRBJ2-3 | TRBV29-1 | - | few | CSVELRDRGVADTRYF | TGCAGCGTTGAACTCCGGGATAGGGGAGTTGCGGATACGCGGTATTTT
TRBJ1-5 | TRBV28 | TRBD1 | once | CASNTSGQIQPQHF | TGTGCGAGCAATACGTCGGGACAGATACAGCCCCAGCATTTT
TRBJ1-2 | TRBV7-9 | TRBD1 | - | CVSSTGTADGYTF | TGTGTCAGCAGTACGGGGACAGCCGATGGCTACACCTTC
TRBJ2-7 | TRBV6-2/TRBV6-3 | - | - | CASSYRGPYEQRF | TGTGCCAGCAGTTACCGGGGCCCCTACGAGCAGCGTTTC
TRBJ1-4 | TRBV28 | - | many | CASSLRGEKLFF | TGTGCCAGCAGCCTAAGGGGCGAAAAACTGTTTTTT
TRBJ2-2 | TRBV5-4 | TRBD1 | - | CASSPPTGKVTGELVF | TGTGCCAGCAGCCCACCGACAGGGAAGGTCACCGGGGAGCTGGTTTTT
TRBJ2-1 | TRBV6-5 | - | - | CASSYGQGPYNEQFF | TGCGCCAGCAGTTACGGGCAGGGACCCTACAATGAGCAGTTCTTC
TRBJ2-1 | TRBV6-2/TRBV6-3 | - | many | CASSLENYNEQFF | TGTGCCAGCAGTTTAGAGAACTACAATGAGCAGTTCTTC
TRBJ2-5 | TRBV12-3/TRBV12-4 | TRBD1 | - | CTGSQTGGQTQYF | TGTACCGGCAGCCAGACAGGGGGACAGACCCAGTACTTC
TRBJ2-7 | TRBV6-5 | TRBD1 | once | CASSKNRGQASYGQYF | TGTGCCAGCAGTAAGAATAGGGGGCAAGCTTCCTACGGGCAGTACTTC
TRBJ2-7 | TRBV10-3 | TRBD1 | many | CAIRSLGQGGSSYEQYF | TGTGCCATCAGGTCTTTGGGACAGGGAGGCTCCTCCTACGAGCAGTACTTC
TRBJ2-6 | TRBV11-1 | - | - | CASSPWGSGVNSGANVLTF | TGTGCCAGCAGCCCCTGGGGGAGCGGTGTCAACTCTGGGGCCAACGTCCTGACATTC
TRBJ2-5 | TRBV11-2 | - | few | CASSFRGGQETQYF | TGTGCCAGCAGCTTCAGAGGGGGACAAGAGACCCAATACTTC
TRBJ2-1 | TRBV20-1 | TRBD2 | few | CSARDLAGVSNEQFF | TGCAGTGCTAGAGATCTTGCGGGAGTAAGTAATGAGCAGTTCTTC
TRBJ2-7 | TRBV10-2 | TRBD2 | - | CASGEGAASGTNQYF | TGCGCCAGCGGTGAAGGGGCTGCTAGTGGGACTAATCAGTACTTC
TRBJ1-2 | TRBV12-3/TRBV12-4 | TRBD1 | few | CASSLWDRPFYGYTF | TGTGCCAGTAGTTTATGGGACAGGCCCTTCTATGGTTACACCTTC
TRBJ2-5 | TRBV11-3 | - | - | CASNPGAAYGTQYF | TGTGCCAGCAACCCCGGGGCAGCGTATGGTACCCAGTACTTC
TRBJ2-1 | TRBV2 | TRBD2 | - | CASSAAGLAVEQFF | TGTGCCAGCAGCGCAGCCGGACTAGCCGTGGAGCAGTTCTTC
TRBJ2-1 | TRBV10-2 | - | - | CVSSESGVGQGEQFF | TGCGTCAGCAGTGAGTCCGGTGTCGGGCAAGGTGAGCAGTTCTTC
TRBJ2-2 | TRBV5-1 | - | - | CASSFRLVGNTGELFF | TGCGCCAGCAGCTTTAGACTAGTGGGGAACACCGGGGAGCTGTTTTTC
TRBJ2-5 | TRBV29-1 | - | many | CSVRDYQETQYF | TGCAGCGTTCGGGACTACCAAGAGACCCAGTACTTC
TRBJ2-7 | TRBV14 | - | - | CASSQDPLRGHEQYF | TGTGCCAGCAGCCAAGACCCCCTCCGGGGGCACGAGCAGTACTTC
TRBJ1-1 | TRBV11-2 | - | medium-sized | CASSRNRDTEAFF | TGTGCCAGCAGTAGGAACAGGGACACTGAAGCTTTCTTT
TRBJ1-4 | TRBV6-2/TRBV6-3 | - | - | CANSGTGWREKLFF | TGTGCCAACAGTGGCACAGGGTGGCGAGAAAAACTGTTTTTT
TRBJ2-1 | TRBV7-8 | TRBD2 | many | CASRPSGSPLGEQFF | TGTGCCAGCAGGCCTAGCGGTTCCCCTCTCGGGGAGCAGTTCTTC
TRBJ2-7 | TRBV11-2 | TRBD1 | - | CARGSTGGRGYEQYF | TGTGCCAGAGGCTCTACAGGGGGCCGGGGGTACGAGCAGTACTTC